The next 32 T cell receptor beta chains were all read from a single sample in a study of control samples from healthy donors and cancer patients. Generated by immunoSEQ multiplex PCR, the TCRdb table keeps only in-frame clones and is missing some. The sample consists of some 95,000 clones, just under 95% of them appearing once. The source material was blood. The source is a human donor in good health. The donor label of this sample is uncertain.

This rearrangement joins TRBV10-3 to TRBJ2-7; 7 nucleotides match TRBD1. Germline V lookup: CDR1 ENHRY, CDR2 SYGVKD. CDR3 length equals 13 residues. V lost 11 bases and J lost 0; bases outside the gene matches: 7. CDR3 DNA: TGTGCCGCACAGGGGACGGGCTCCTACGAGCAGTACTTC. Its translation: CAAQGTGSYEQYF.

As for this clone: One junction end does not reproduce the germline sequence, and a read error may be involved. This chain connects TRBV9 to TRBJ2-3; 7 bases fit TRBD1. Looked up from germline, CDR1 is SGDLS and CDR2 is YYNGEE. The length of the CDR3 is 15 residues. CDR3 sequence: CAGSVRQGYLDTQYF. CDR3 nucleotides: TGTGCCGGCAGCGTCAGACAGGGCTACTTAGATACGCAGTATTTT.

The chain carries TRBV2 and TRBJ2-7; 10 nucleotides line up with TRBD1. Trimming cost V 7 bases and J 3 bases; bases outside gene matches: 6. The CDR3 covers 14 residues. Germline V gene lookup returns CDR1 SNHLY and CDR2 FYNNEI. The DNA of the CDR3 is TGTGCCAGCAAACCGGGACAGGGGTACTACGAGCAGTACTTC. As protein: CASKPGQGYYEQYF.

This chain joins TRBV10-3 and TRBJ2-2; D ambiguous. CDR1 and CDR2 from the germline V gene are ENHRY and SYGVKD. The CDR3 consists of 13 residues. The ends were cut back, 7 bases at V and 1 base at J, with 7 bases in the middle. The CDR3, as DNA: TGTGCCATCAAAAGGGAGAACACCGGGGAGCTGTTTTTT. Its translation: CAIKRENTGELFF.

The genes are TRBV7-9 and TRBJ2-3, with TRBD1 matching over 10 bases. The CDR3 totals 18 residues. Trimming took 0 bases from V and 6 from J; bases not matched to a gene: 12. Germline V lookup: CDR1 SEHNR, CDR2 FQNEAQ (reference sequence). The CDR3 region is CASSLANSGTGDVDTQYF. The DNA of the CDR3 is TGTGCCAGCAGCTTAGCAAACTCCGGGACAGGGGACGTGGATACGCAGTATTTT. Supplemented by reference TRBV7-9 and TRBJ2-3, the full variable domain reads DTGVSQNPRHKITKRGQNVTFRCDPISEHNRLYWYRQTLGQGPEFLTYFQNEAQLEKSRLLSDRFSAERPKGSFSTLEIQRTEQGDSAMYLCASSLANSGTGDVDTQYFGPGTRLTVL.

This clone was detected once. This chain joins TRBV4-3 and TRBJ2-3; 10 bases align to TRBD2. Germline lookup yields CDR1 LGHNA and CDR2 YSLEER. This CDR3 comprises 15 residues. The trim removed 4 bases at V and 4 bases at J, leaving 5 bases unmatched. CDR3 sequence: CASSLLAGESDTQYF. CDR3 coding DNA: TGCGCCAGCAGCCTCCTAGCGGGGGAATCAGATACGCAGTATTTT.

V and J are TRBV13 and TRBJ2-7, with TRBD1 identical over 7 bases. V was clipped by 2 bases and J by 2 bases; unmatched bases: 3. Germline V gene data show CDR1 as PRHDT and CDR2 as FYEKMQ (reference sequence). The CDR3 spans 14 residues. The CDR3 protein is CASSLRDSPYEQYF. CDR3 DNA: TGTGCCAGCAGCTTACGGGACAGCCCCTACGAGCAGTACTTC.

The V gene is TRBV2, the J gene TRBJ1-1; TRBD1 might be the D (5 bases). The ends were cut back, 2 bases at V and 12 bases at J, with 19 bases in the middle. CDR1 SNHLY and CDR2 FYNNEI come from the germline V gene. The CDR3 runs 14 residues. CDR3 sequence (DNA): TGTGCCAGCAGTGAATCCGGGACCCAACCTAAACCTTTCTTT. Its protein product is CASSESGTQPKPFF.

The V gene is TRBV7-2, the J gene TRBJ2-5, with D possibly matching TRBD2 (7 bases). In germline, CDR1 is SGHTA, CDR2 FQGNSA. With 1 base removed from V and 5 bases from J, the gap between germline ends came to 14 bases. The CDR3 consists of 15 residues. CDR3 nucleotides: TGTGCCAGCAGCTTAGTACGGGGGGCCCCTGAGACCCAGTACTTC. Translating it yields CASSLVRGAPETQYF.

The rearrangement uses TRBV2 and TRBJ1-4; 9 bases are shared with TRBD1. CDR1 is SNHLY, CDR2 FYNNEI, per germline. The V and J ends lost 1 base and 8 bases, in that order; junction bases with no gene match: 2. This CDR3 comprises 14 residues. The CDR3 nucleotides read TGTGCCAGCAGTGAAGGACAGGGGGACGAAAAACTGTTTTTT. This sequence encodes CASSEGQGDEKLFF.

The rearrangement uses TRBV21-1 and TRBJ2-3; TRBD2 reflects the table's D call only, with no check against the DNA. TRBV21-1 is a pseudogene segment. The CDR3 is 17 residues long. CDR3 loop: CASSKFQAGGNTDTQYF. DNA of the CDR3: TGTGCCAGCAGCAAATTCCAAGCGGGGGGGAACACAGATACGCAGTATTTT.

The rearrangement links TRBV12-3 or TRBV12-4 to TRBJ2-7; TRBD1 is a possible D gene (6 bases). This CDR3 has 12 residues. The V end lost 5 bases, the J end lost 3 bases, and 8 bases lay between the germline ends. Written as DNA, the CDR3 is TGTGCCAGCAGTCTGGACAGCTACGAGCAGTACTTC. It encodes CASSLDSYEQYF.

This clone was seen a handful of times. The V and J genes are TRBV5-4 and TRBJ1-4; TRBD1 might be the D (5 bases). CDR3 length equals 14 residues. Germline lookup yields CDR1 SGHNT and CDR2 YYREEE (reference sequence). V shed 6 bases and J shed 6 bases, with 15 bases lying between them. CDR3 amino acids: CASTPGPEDEKLFF. CDR3 nucleotide sequence: TGTGCCAGCACACCGGGACCGGAGGATGAAAAACTGTTTTTT.

The chain uses TRBV19 and TRBJ1-2; 7 bases are a match to TRBD1. The CDR3 consists of 13 residues. The germline V gene encodes CDR1 LNHDA and CDR2 SQIVND (reference sequence). J was trimmed by 6 bases and V by 5 bases; bases with no gene match: 6. The CDR3 coding sequence is TGTGCCAGTAGTCTGGACAGGCCCGATGGCTACACCTTC. It specifies CASSLDRPDGYTF.

This clone was found once. A junction end diverges from the germline sequence, so it may reflect a read error. The chain uses TRBV14 and TRBJ2-1, with no clear D. This CDR3 spans 14 amino acids. Germline values: CDR1 SGHDN, CDR2 FVKESK. CDR3: CASNQNRFRNEQFF. Here the CDR3 DNA reads TGTGCCAGCAACCAAAATAGGTTTAGGAATGAGCAGTTCTTC. The whole variable domain, filled in from reference TRBV14 and TRBJ2-1, reads EAGVTQFPSHSVIEKGQTVTLRCDPISGHDNLYWYRRVMGKEIKFLLHFVKESKQDESGMPNNRFLAERTGGTYSTLKVQPAELEDSGVYFCASNQNRFRNEQFFGPGTRLTVL.

The J gene is TRBJ2-1, the V gene TRBV27; 9 nucleotides match TRBD2. The CDR3 runs 13 residues. V trimming: 6 bases; J trimming: 5 bases; junction bases outside the gene matches: 2. Germline V gene sequence: CDR1 MNHEY, CDR2 SMNVEV (reference sequence). This CDR3 is CASRAGGNNEQFF. CDR3 in DNA: TGTGCCAGCAGGGCGGGAGGGAACAATGAGCAGTTCTTC.

V and J are TRBV6-5 and TRBJ1-1; perhaps TRBD1 as D (6 bases). Germline assignment: CDR1 MNHEY and CDR2 SVGAGI. The CDR3 extends over 14 amino acids. Trimming took off 4 bases at V and 1 base at J, with 10 bases between the two ends. The CDR3 sequence: CASSSRGRNTEAFF. CDR3 bases: TGTGCCAGCAGTTCCCGGGGGCGGAACACTGAAGCTTTCTTT.

The V gene is TRBV3-1 (or the pseudogene TRBV3-2), the J gene TRBJ2-5; 10 positions agree with TRBD1. The V gene end was trimmed by 9 bases and the J gene end by 4 bases; junction bases not matched to a gene: 5. This CDR3 contains 13 residues. Germline assignment: CDR1 LGHDT and CDR2 YNNKEL (reference sequence). CDR3 loop: CARRQGAGETQYF. CDR3 sequence (DNA): TGTGCCAGACGACAGGGGGCAGGAGAGACCCAGTACTTC.

The chain is built from TRBV5-1 and TRBJ1-1, with TRBD1 matching 7 bases. V was clipped by 1 base and J by 4 bases; unmatched bases: 7. The length of the CDR3 is 15 residues. CDR1 and CDR2 from the germline V gene are SGHRS and YFSETQ. The CDR3 DNA follows: TGCGCCAGCAGCTTGTGGGATCAGGGGGGCACTGAAGCTTTCTTT. It codes for CASSLWDQGGTEAFF.

The chain combines TRBV12-5 with TRBJ2-2, with D hard to call. This CDR3 has 12 residues. Germline V lookup: CDR1 LGHNT, CDR2 FRNRAP. Deletions cut 1 base from V and 7 bases from J, with 4 bases between. CDR3 region: CASGLGSGELFF. The CDR3, as DNA: TGTGCTAGTGGTTTGGGAAGCGGGGAGCTGTTTTTT.

This chain links TRBV14 with TRBJ1-6, with D unresolved. Per the germline V gene, CDR1 is SGHDN and CDR2 is FVKESK. V was pared by 1 base and J by 10 bases, with 8 bases between. This CDR3 is built from 13 residues. CDR3 amino acids: CASSQGRHSPLHF. CDR3 DNA: TGTGCCAGCAGCCAAGGGCGACACTCACCCCTCCACTTT.

The rearrangement joins TRBV28 to TRBJ1-1, with D uncertain. This CDR3 is 18 amino acids long. V was shortened by 4 bases and J by 0 bases, with 21 bases between the two germline ends. Germline-derived CDR1 and CDR2 are MDHEN and SYDVKM. CDR3 loop: CASSSTDIMNLLNTEAFF. The CDR3 nucleotides are TGTGCCAGCAGTTCGACCGACATAATGAATCTTTTGAACACTGAAGCTTTCTTT.

This clone was seen a single time. The V gene is TRBV9, the J gene TRBJ2-1; D remains unclear. CDR3 length: 11 residues. Germline V gene data show CDR1 as SGDLS and CDR2 as YYNGEE. Trimming took 7 bases from V and 7 from J, leaving 9 bases between them. DNA of the CDR3: TGTGCCAGCGGAAAACAGAATGAGCAGTTCTTC. The encoded protein is CASGKQNEQFF. Combining the CDR3 with reference TRBV9 and TRBJ2-1 gives the whole variable domain DSGVTQTPKHLITATGQRVTLRCSPRSGDLSVYWYQQSLDQGLQFLIQYYNGEERAKGNILERFSAQQFPDLHSELNLSSLELGDSALYFCASGKQNEQFFGPGTRLTVL.

The chain is built from TRBV5-1 and TRBJ2-2; a possible D gene is TRBD1 (6 bases). CDR3 length: 15 amino acids. V was trimmed by 0 bases and J by 4 bases, leaving 10 bases between them. Germline CDR1 reads SGHRS; CDR2 reads YFSETQ. Here the CDR3 DNA reads TGCGCCAGCAGCTTGGTCGGGACACTCACCGGGGAGCTGTTTTTT. The encoded protein is CASSLVGTLTGELFF.

The chain combines TRBV7-9 with TRBJ2-7; D might be TRBD2 (5 bases). The CDR3 sequence is 14 residues long. In germline, CDR1 is SEHNR, CDR2 FQNEAQ (reference sequence). The V end was cut by 4 bases, the J end by 0 bases, with 10 bases between. The CDR3 DNA follows: TGTGCCAGCAGCTCTGAGGGCAGCTCCTACGAGCAGTACGTC. This gives the protein CASSSEGSSYEQYV.

The chain uses TRBV30 and TRBJ2-7; D ambiguous. CDR1 is GTSNPN and CDR2 is SVGIG in the germline V gene (reference sequence). The CDR3 covers 11 residues. V gave up 0 bases and J gave up 11 bases, with 11 bases separating them. In DNA, the CDR3 is TGTGCCTGGAGTGTTAATTTGAGCGAGTACTTC. Amino acid sequence: CAWSVNLSEYF. Based on the CDR3 plus reference TRBV30 and TRBJ2-7, the full variable domain is SQTIHQWPATLVQPVGSPLSLECTVEGTSNPNLYWYRQAAGRGLQLLFYSVGIGQISSEVPQNLSASRPQDRQFILSSKKLLLSDSGFYLCAWSVNLSEYFGPGTRLTVT.

The genes are TRBV12-3 or TRBV12-4 and TRBJ2-7; TRBD2 is a possible D gene (5 bases). The ends were cut back, 6 bases at V and 3 bases at J, with 9 bases in the middle. The CDR3 covers 12 residues. The CDR3 DNA reads as TGTGCCAGCAGCCCAGGAGGCTACGAGCAGTACTTC. Amino acid sequence: CASSPGGYEQYF.

In its sample, this clone was seen once. The genes are TRBV12-3 or TRBV12-4 and TRBJ1-4; D is unresolved. Trimming took 7 bases from V and 0 from J, leaving 6 bases between them. The CDR3 is 13 residues long. DNA for the CDR3: TGTGCCAGCACCCGGACAACTAATGAAAAACTGTTTTTT. This translates into CASTRTTNEKLFF.

The rearrangement links TRBV2 to TRBJ2-5; D unclear. Trimming cost V 5 bases and J 5 bases, with 9 bases left between them. Looked up from germline, CDR1 is SNHLY and CDR2 is FYNNEI. The CDR3 spans 12 residues. Written as DNA, the CDR3 is TGTGCCAGCAGTAGCAGTGGGGAGACCCAGTACTTC. Protein product: CASSSSGETQYF.

The rearrangement joins TRBV5-6 to TRBJ1-2, with TRBD1 matching over 11 bases. In germline, CDR1 is SGHDT, CDR2 YYEEEE. V shed 5 bases and J 7 bases; nucleotides not matched to a gene: 10. CDR3 length equals 15 residues. The CDR3 DNA reads TGTGCCAGCAGTCATCCTGGACAGGGGGCAGCTGGCTACACCTTC. The encoded protein is CASSHPGQGAAGYTF.

This clone showed up just a few times. The chain is built from TRBV30 and TRBJ2-4; a possible D gene is TRBD1 (6 bases). The CDR3 totals 14 residues. The germline V and J ends were trimmed by 2 bases and 6 bases, with 14 bases remaining between them. The germline V gene has CDR1 GTSNPN and CDR2 SVGIG (reference sequence). DNA for the CDR3: TGTGCCTGGAGTCCAGGGGATGCGGGAAACATTCAGTACTTC. Protein sequence: CAWSPGDAGNIQYF.

Concerning this clone: One junction end does not reproduce the germline sequence, and a read error may be involved. The V and J genes are TRBV3-1 (or the pseudogene TRBV3-2) and TRBJ1-5; 8 bases align to TRBD1. Looked up from germline, CDR1 is LGHDT and CDR2 is YNNKEL (reference sequence). CDR3 length: 15 amino acids. The CDR3 bases are TGTGCCAGCAGTCAAGGACAGGGCCCTAATCAGCCCCAGCATTTT. Protein: CASSQGQGPNQPQHF.